These 29 T cell receptor beta chains were all obtained from the same sample, sequenced in a study of cytomegalovirus exposure and HLA in healthy donors. A multiplex PCR was run with 60 Vbeta primers and 13 Jbeta primers. Here immunoSEQ multiplex PCR was the method, and the copy in TCRdb shows in-frame clones only, minus some. This sample carries 200,000 to 250,000 clones, roughly four fifths of them seen once, and the ten largest clones take 2.5% to 3.5%. Sequencing was carried out using PBMCs. The receptors originated from a woman between 35 and 50 years old in good health and CMV-seronegative.

The chain has TRBV5-8 and TRBJ2-5; D uncertain. The CDR3 sequence is 14 residues long. The germline CDR1 and CDR2 sequences are SGHTS and YDEGEE. The germline V and J ends were trimmed by 2 bases and 3 bases, with 11 bases remaining between them. The DNA of the CDR3 is TGTGCCAGCAGCTTAGTATTAGCTGAAGAGACCCAGTACTTC. Its protein is CASSLVLAEETQYF.

This clone came up once. This chain connects TRBV19 to TRBJ2-7, with 11 bases lining up with TRBD1. CDR1 and CDR2 (germline): LNHDA, SQIVND (reference sequence). The junction had 13 bases not matched to a gene; V was cut back by 11 bases and J by 7 bases. The CDR3 totals 14 residues. As DNA, the CDR3 is TGTGCCTCCAGATTCGGACAGGGGGCGAATGAGCAGTACTTC. This codes for CASRFGQGANEQYF.

This clone showed up just a few times. The chain employs TRBV6-5 and TRBJ1-5; 9 bases are shared with TRBD1. Germline CDR1 is MNHEY and CDR2 is SVGAGI. This CDR3 comprises 15 residues. Trimming took 6 bases from V and 2 from J; bases not matched to a gene: 5. In nucleotides, the CDR3 is TGTGCCAGCAGGGGGGACAGGGCCGGCAATCAGCCCCAGCATTTT. Amino acid sequence: CASRGDRAGNQPQHF.

The J gene is TRBJ1-4, the V gene TRBV15; D ambiguous. The CDR3 length is 12 residues. Trimming took 6 bases from V and 8 from J, leaving 10 bases between them. Germline V gene data show CDR1 as LNHNV and CDR2 as YYDKDF (reference sequence). Written as DNA, the CDR3 is TGTGCCACCAGTCAGAATACCGAAAAACTGTTTTTT. Its translation is CATSQNTEKLFF.

The rearrangement uses TRBV21-1 and TRBJ2-5; the DNA was not used to check the table's D call, TRBD1. TRBV21-1 is recorded as a pseudogene. This CDR3 contains 17 residues. This chain's CDR3 is CASSSLGAPSPKETQYF. The CDR3 coding sequence is TGTGCCAGCAGCTCGCTTGGGGCCCCCTCTCCTAAAGAGACCCAGTACTTC.

V and J are TRBV2 and TRBJ1-1; TRBD1 aligns across 8 bases. The V segment lost 8 bases and the J segment 11 bases; nucleotides outside the gene matches: 10. The CDR3 sequence is 12 residues long. Per germline, CDR1 SNHLY and CDR2 FYNNEI. The CDR3 DNA sequence: TGTGCCAGCCACCCGGACAGGGCTTTGGCTTTCTTT. Translation gives CASHPDRALAFF.

The chain employs TRBV7-3 and TRBJ2-2; D gene ambiguous. The V end lost 7 bases, the J end lost 2 bases, and 8 bases lay between the germline ends. This CDR3 spans 13 amino acids. CDR1 is SGHTA and CDR2 is FQGTGA in the germline V gene. CDR3 in DNA: TGTGCCAGCACTAGTCCCAACACCGGGGAGCTGTTTTTT. Residues: CASTSPNTGELFF. Drawing the rest from reference TRBV7-3 and TRBJ2-2, the complete variable domain is GAGVSQTPSNKVTEKGKYVELRCDPISGHTALYWYRQSLGQGPEFLIYFQGTGAADDSGLPNDRFFAVRPEGSVSTLKIQRTERGDSAVYLCASTSPNTGELFFGEGSRLTVL.

The V gene is TRBV5-1, the J gene TRBJ2-4; D is perhaps TRBD1 (5 bases). This CDR3 has 16 amino acids. The germline V and J ends were trimmed by 0 bases and 5 bases, with 15 bases remaining between them. Germline V gives CDR1 SGHRS, CDR2 YFSETQ. CDR3 bases: TGCGCCAGCAGCTTGGTGTTTGGGGCATCGGAAAACATTCAGTACTTC. Protein: CASSLVFGASENIQYF.

This rearrangement joins TRBV10-3 to TRBJ2-7; a weak D match, TRBD2 (7 bases). The CDR3 has 12 residues. Trimming cost V 9 bases and J 0 bases, with 9 bases left between them. CDR1 and CDR2 from the germline V gene are ENHRY and SYGVKD. The CDR3 DNA sequence: TGTGCCATAGGGGGGGTCTCCTACGAGCAGTACTTC. It yields the protein CAIGGVSYEQYF.

As for this clone: The sample holds other DNA sequences that translate to the same CDR3. The rearrangement uses TRBV5-4 and TRBJ2-7; 8 bases line up with TRBD2. The V and J ends lost 4 bases and 1 base, in that order; junction bases with no gene match: 7. Germline CDR1 reads SGHNT; CDR2 reads YYREEE (reference sequence). There are 15 residues in the CDR3. Here the CDR3 DNA reads TGTGCCAGCAGCCTGGTCACTAGCGGATCCTACGAGCAGTACTTC. Translated: CASSLVTSGSYEQYF. Based on the CDR3 plus reference TRBV5-4 and TRBJ2-7, the full variable domain is ETGVTQSPTHLIKTRGQQVTLRCSSQSGHNTVSWYQQALGQGPQFIFQYYREEENGRGNFPPRFSGLQFPNYSSELNVNALELDDSALYLCASSLVTSGSYEQYFGPGTRLTVT.

CDR3 DNA sequence: TGTGCCAGCAGTTACCCGGGACAGGGCGTCGAGCAGTACTTC. Translated, it gives CASSYPGQGVEQYF. The chain couples TRBV6-6 to TRBJ2-7; 9 bases are shared with TRBD1. V gave up 2 bases and J gave up 6 bases; unmatched junction bases: 5. The CDR3 has 14 residues. In germline, CDR1 is MNHNY, CDR2 SVGAGI (reference sequence).

CDR3 nucleotides: TGTGCCAGCAGCGCCTGGGACAGGGGGAACGTCCTGACTTTC. This encodes CASSAWDRGNVLTF. V and J are TRBV7-6 and TRBJ2-6; TRBD1 matches at 11 bases. The J segment lost 10 bases and the V segment lost 5 bases, leaving 4 bases of the junction unmatched. The germline gives CDR1 SGHVS, CDR2 FNYEAQ. The CDR3 has 14 residues.

V usage is TRBV5-1 and J usage is TRBJ2-7, with D perhaps matching TRBD2 (6 bases). CDR3 length: 14 residues. V was cut by 4 bases and J by 4 bases, with 15 bases left in between. In germline, CDR1 is SGHRS, CDR2 YFSETQ. Here the CDR3 reads CASSGGGAIYEQYF. DNA of the CDR3: TGCGCCAGCAGCGGGGGAGGAGCTATTTACGAGCAGTACTTC.

The genes are TRBV9 and TRBJ2-5; tentative D call: TRBD2 (6 bases). Germline loops: CDR1 SGDLS, CDR2 YYNGEE. V was cut by 0 bases and J by 1 base, with 10 bases left in between. This CDR3 spans 15 amino acids. This CDR3 is CASSVGIAAQETQYF. In DNA form, the CDR3 reads TGTGCCAGCAGCGTAGGAATAGCGGCCCAAGAGACCCAGTACTTC.

This chain links TRBV4-1 with TRBJ1-4, with TRBD1 matching over 8 bases. From germline, CDR1 is MGHRA and CDR2 YSYEKL. Trimming at V came to 5 bases and at J to 4 bases, leaving 6 bases not matched to a gene. This CDR3 contains 15 residues. The chain's CDR3 is CASSANGQGNEKLFF. CDR3 sequence (DNA): TGCGCCAGCAGCGCAAATGGACAGGGTAATGAAAAACTGTTTTTT.

The rearrangement joins TRBV5-4 to TRBJ2-7; a possible D gene is TRBD1 (6 bases). The CDR3 runs to 13 residues. Germline CDR1 SGHNT, CDR2 YYREEE (reference sequence). The V gene lost 3 bases and the J gene lost 1 base, with 8 bases spanning the gap. CDR3 amino acids: CASSYGQSYEQYF. DNA of the CDR3: TGTGCCAGCAGCTATGGACAGTCCTACGAGCAGTACTTC.

The V and J genes are TRBV10-1 and TRBJ2-6; 9 bases align to TRBD2. Germline assignment: CDR1 WNHNN and CDR2 SYGVQD (reference sequence). The CDR3 loop spans 17 amino acids. The V gene end was trimmed by 9 bases and the J gene end by 0 bases; junction bases not matched to a gene: 9. The CDR3 DNA sequence: TGCGCCAGGAGCGGGACTAGCTTACCCTCTGGGGCCAACGTCCTGACTTTC. It encodes CARSGTSLPSGANVLTF.

The chain is built from TRBV5-4 and TRBJ1-2; D call uncertain. Germline assignment: CDR1 SGHNT and CDR2 YYREEE (reference sequence). This CDR3 has 14 residues. Trimming left V 4 bases short and J 4 bases short, with 14 bases between. CDR3 residues: CASSGLGGSYGYTF. The CDR3 nucleotides are TGTGCCAGCAGCGGGTTGGGAGGATCCTATGGCTACACCTTC.

The chain combines TRBV19 with TRBJ1-5, with D possibly being TRBD1 (6 bases). The CDR3 is made up of 14 amino acids. Trimming took 5 bases from V and 5 from J, leaving 13 bases between them. The V gene's germline CDR1 is LNHDA and CDR2 SQIVND (reference sequence). The CDR3 region has the DNA TGTGCCAGTAGTCCCGGGACATCGTATCAGCCCCAGCATTTT. It encodes CASSPGTSYQPQHF.

This chain uses TRBV27 with TRBJ1-1, with D perhaps TRBD1 (6 bases). Germline lookup yields CDR1 MNHEY and CDR2 SMNVEV (reference sequence). V lost 3 bases, J lost 7 bases, and 12 bases lay in between. This CDR3 spans 13 amino acids. CDR3 coding DNA: TGTGCCAGCAGTTTGGTTAGGGGGAATGAAGCTTTCTTT. Protein: CASSLVRGNEAFF.

The chain has TRBV23-1 and TRBJ1-5, with D perhaps TRBD1 (5 bases). TRBV23-1 is designated an ORF whose function remains uncertain. V was pared by 0 bases and J by 1 base, with 19 bases between. This CDR3 spans 19 amino acids. This CDR3 reads CASSQSSRRDGSSNQPQHF. The CDR3 nucleotides read TGCGCCAGCAGTCAATCGTCGCGGCGGGACGGATCGAGCAATCAGCCCCAGCATTTT.

The V and J genes are TRBV11-3 and TRBJ2-2; the D gene is possibly TRBD2 (5 bases). The germline V gene has CDR1 SGHNT and CDR2 YENEEA. Trimming removed 8 bases from V and 4 bases from J, with 11 bases in between. The CDR3 sequence is 13 residues long. As DNA, the CDR3 is TGTGCCAGCGGTACGGGGATCACCGGGGAGCTGTTTTTT. Its protein is CASGTGITGELFF.

This clone came up a few times. V and J are TRBV28 and TRBJ2-7, with 9 bases aligning to TRBD2. The CDR3 contains 14 residues. The germline V gene encodes CDR1 MDHEN and CDR2 SYDVKM. Germline trimming cut 4 bases from V and 2 bases from J; bases unmatched to any gene: 3. CDR3 nucleotide sequence: TGTGCCAGCAGTTCAAGCGGGAGGACCTACGAGCAGTACTTC. Its translation: CASSSSGRTYEQYF.

The J gene is TRBJ1-5, the V gene TRBV7-9; TRBD1 aligns across 8 bases. V shed 5 bases, J shed 0 bases, and the junction held 3 bases outside the gene matches. Germline values: CDR1 SEHNR, CDR2 FQNEAQ (reference sequence). The CDR3 runs to 15 residues. The CDR3 DNA follows: TGTGCCAGCAGCGCGGACAGGGATAGCAATCAGCCCCAGCATTTT. This sequence encodes CASSADRDSNQPQHF.

The CDR3 region has the DNA TGTGCCAGCAGCTTAGTAAGGGGCACAGAGACCCAGTACTTC. It yields the protein CASSLVRGTETQYF. The rearrangement links TRBV11-2 to TRBJ2-5; maybe TRBD1 (5 bases). Germline V gene lookup returns CDR1 SGHAT and CDR2 FQNNGV. This CDR3 contains 14 residues. V shed 1 base and J shed 4 bases, with 10 bases lying between them.

The V call is TRBV2, the J call TRBJ2-1, with D possibly matching TRBD1 (6 bases). The CDR3 consists of 14 residues. Germline assignment: CDR1 SNHLY and CDR2 FYNNEI. The ends were cut back, 3 bases at V and 6 bases at J, with 12 bases in the middle. The CDR3 sequence is CASSDRGRANEQFF. DNA of the CDR3: TGTGCCAGCAGTGACAGGGGTAGAGCCAATGAGCAGTTCTTC.

V usage is TRBV11-2 and J usage is TRBJ2-4, with TRBD1 as a possible D gene (5 bases). The CDR3 has 13 residues. Per germline, CDR1 SGHAT and CDR2 FQNNGV. Trimming pared 4 bases from V and 14 bases from J, leaving 18 bases between. DNA for the CDR3: TGTGCCAGCAGCTACTACCAACCCGCAGGGAAGTACTTC. Its translation: CASSYYQPAGKYF.

This clone was detected only a few times. CDR3: CSVVGLASGSTDTQYF. CDR3 in DNA: TGCAGCGTTGTGGGTCTCGCTAGCGGCAGCACAGATACGCAGTATTTT. The chain recombines TRBV29-1 with TRBJ2-3, with 7 bases identical to TRBD2. J lost 0 bases, V lost 4 bases, and 10 bases had no gene match. Germline CDR1 is SQVTM and CDR2 is ANQGSEA. CDR3 length equals 16 residues.

This chain links TRBV9 with TRBJ1-1; no firm D call. Trimming shortened V by 4 bases and J by 0 bases, and 13 bases separated the two germline ends. This CDR3 contains 15 residues. CDR1 and CDR2 from the germline V gene are SGDLS and YYNGEE. The CDR3 DNA sequence: TGTGCCAGCAGCCCCCGTGAGGTATTGAACACTGAAGCTTTCTTT. Protein product: CASSPREVLNTEAFF.